The 19 T cell receptor beta chains listed next were all sequenced from one sample in a study of cytomegalovirus exposure and HLA in healthy donors. The PCR was carried out with 60 Vbeta primers and 13 Jbeta primers. Repertoires were generated with immunoSEQ multiplex PCR, while TCRdb's copy carries only in-frame clones and drops some. Among roughly 120,000 clones listed, 81% were seen once. The sample was PBMCs. All receptors come from a woman in her 30s in good health and CMV-seronegative.

The chain couples TRBV7-6 to TRBJ2-7; a possible D gene is TRBD2 (5 bases). This CDR3 has 16 amino acids. With 0 bases removed from V and 2 bases from J, the gap between germline ends came to 14 bases. Germline-derived CDR1 and CDR2 are SGHVS and FNYEAQ. CDR3 protein: CASSLASQAVTYEQYF. The CDR3 nucleotides are TGTGCCAGCAGCTTAGCTTCCCAAGCGGTCACCTACGAGCAGTACTTC.

V usage is TRBV10-3 and J usage is TRBJ1-5, with D tentatively TRBD1 (6 bases). Between the trimmed V and J ends, which lost 10 bases and 3 bases, there was a span of 25 bases. This CDR3 spans 17 amino acids. CDR1 and CDR2 from the germline V gene are ENHRY and SYGVKD. CDR3 in DNA: TGTGCCACCAAGGGGGGACTTTCGGGGGGAATCAATCAGCCCCAGCATTTT. Its translation is CATKGGLSGGINQPQHF.

This chain links TRBV28 with TRBJ1-4; D is perhaps TRBD1 (5 bases). The V end lost 8 bases, the J end lost 8 bases, and 18 bases lay between the germline ends. CDR1 and CDR2 from the germline V gene are MDHEN and SYDVKM. The CDR3 covers 14 residues. The CDR3 loop reads CASGLAEGREKLFF. For the CDR3, the DNA is TGTGCCAGCGGACTCGCGGAGGGGAGAGAAAAACTGTTTTTT.

The chain links TRBV6-1 to TRBJ2-2; 8 nucleotides line up with TRBD2. CDR1 is MNHNS, CDR2 SASEGT, per germline. Trimming removed 3 bases from V and 6 bases from J; junction bases left unmatched: 9. There are 16 residues in the CDR3. The CDR3 loop reads CASSDSGLAGPGELFF. DNA for the CDR3: TGTGCCAGCAGTGATTCGGGCCTAGCGGGTCCCGGGGAGCTGTTTTTT.

This chain connects TRBV11-3 to TRBJ2-5, with 9 bases fitting TRBD2. TRBJ2-7 matches the DNA end more closely, so the J call is doubtful. CDR1 SGHNT and CDR2 YENEEA come from the germline V gene. The CDR3 length is 13 residues. CDR3 DNA sequence: TGTGCCAGCAGCATTAGCGGGAGTGGCGAGCAGTACTTC. This sequence encodes CASSISGSGEQYF.

The genes are TRBV5-1 and TRBJ2-7, with 9 bases that match TRBD1. V gave up 6 bases and J gave up 4 bases; unmatched junction bases: 14. This CDR3 is built from 16 residues. Per the germline V gene, CDR1 is SGHRS and CDR2 is YFSETQ. CDR3 amino acids: CASTALGGTGLYEQYF. The DNA for the CDR3 is TGCGCCAGCACCGCACTAGGTGGGACAGGGCTATACGAGCAGTACTTC.

This clone has only a few counts. The chain has TRBV2 and TRBJ2-3; 8 nucleotides match TRBD2. V gave up 5 bases and J gave up 4 bases; unmatched junction bases: 11. The CDR3 contains 16 residues. Germline V gene sequence: CDR1 SNHLY, CDR2 FYNNEI. CDR3 nucleotide sequence: TGTGCCAGCAGTTTAACGGGGGGGAGTGTTGCAGATACGCAGTATTTT. Translating gives CASSLTGGSVADTQYF.

J is TRBJ1-5 and V is TRBV13; a possible D gene is TRBD1 (6 bases). Germline assignment: CDR1 PRHDT and CDR2 FYEKMQ (reference sequence). V gave up 2 bases and J gave up 4 bases, with 12 bases separating them. The CDR3 has 15 amino acids. The DNA for the CDR3 is TGTGCCAGCAGCTTAATGGAACAGGGTAATCAGCCCCAGCATTTT. It translates to CASSLMEQGNQPQHF. The full variable domain, rest sourced from reference TRBV13 and TRBJ1-5, is AAGVIQSPRHLIKEKRETATLKCYPIPRHDTVYWYQQGPGQDPQFLISFYEKMQSDKGSIPDRFSAQQFSDYHSELNMSSLELGDSALYFCASSLMEQGNQPQHFGDGTRLSIL.

The chain links TRBV4-1 to TRBJ2-7; no definite D call. The germline V gene encodes CDR1 MGHRA and CDR2 YSYEKL. The V gene lost 0 bases and the J gene lost 6 bases, with 12 bases spanning the gap. There are 14 residues in the CDR3. This CDR3 is CASSQEGSYFEQYF. The DNA of the CDR3 is TGCGCCAGCAGCCAAGAGGGCAGCTACTTCGAGCAGTACTTC.

The chain's CDR3 is CASSSTGGADTGELFF. CDR3 DNA: TGTGCCAGCAGCTCCACAGGGGGCGCGGACACCGGGGAGCTGTTTTTT. This sequence joins TRBV5-4 and TRBJ2-2, with 9 bases fitting TRBD1. Germline assignment: CDR1 SGHNT and CDR2 YYREEE (reference sequence). This CDR3 is built from 16 residues. After removal of 3 bases from V and 3 bases from J, the junction contained 6 bases not matched to a gene.

A single count supports this clone. The CDR3 DNA is TGTGCCTGGAGTGTAGGTGCCAGGGGTTACGAGCAGTACTTC. Its translation: CAWSVGARGYEQYF. J is TRBJ2-7 and V is TRBV30; weak D call: TRBD1 (6 bases). The V gene lost 0 bases and the J gene lost 4 bases, with 13 bases spanning the gap. The CDR3 consists of 14 residues. Per the germline V gene, CDR1 is GTSNPN and CDR2 is SVGIG (reference sequence). Using reference TRBV30 and TRBJ2-7 for the parts outside the CDR3, the full variable domain is SQTIHQWPATLVQPVGSPLSLECTVEGTSNPNLYWYRQAAGRGLQLLFYSVGIGQISSEVPQNLSASRPQDRQFILSSKKLLLSDSGFYLCAWSVGARGYEQYFGPGTRLTVT.

V gene TRBV5-1 combines with J gene TRBJ2-5; possible D gene TRBD1, 6 bases. The CDR3 loop spans 16 amino acids. Between the trimmed V and J ends, which lost 0 bases and 4 bases, there was a span of 16 bases. Germline CDR1 is SGHRS and CDR2 is YFSETQ. DNA for the CDR3: TGCGCCAGCAGCTTGGCTCCAGGGGTTGAGGGAGAGACCCAGTACTTC. Encoded protein: CASSLAPGVEGETQYF.

V is TRBV5-8 and J is TRBJ1-1, with D possibly TRBD1 on 6 matching bases. CDR3 length: 15 amino acids. The germline V gene encodes CDR1 SGHTS and CDR2 YDEGEE. Trimming left V 6 bases short and J 4 bases short, with 19 bases between. CDR3 coding DNA: TGTGCCAGCACCCAAGGGGACAATTACCCCACTGAAGCTTTCTTT. Residues: CASTQGDNYPTEAFF.

The V gene is TRBV4-1, the J gene TRBJ2-2; TRBD2 aligns across 9 bases. Germline assignment: CDR1 MGHRA and CDR2 YSYEKL. The CDR3 has 17 residues. After removal of 0 bases from V and 6 bases from J, the junction contained 8 bases not matched to a gene. The CDR3 spells CASSQDASGIGAGELFF. CDR3 nucleotide sequence: TGCGCCAGCAGCCAAGATGCTAGCGGGATAGGGGCCGGGGAGCTGTTTTTT.

This clone was detected only once. The chain uses TRBV19 and TRBJ2-4, with TRBD2 identical over 12 bases. V was clipped by 5 bases and J by 13 bases; unmatched bases: 12. CDR3 length: 15 residues. Germline CDR1 reads LNHDA; CDR2 reads SQIVND (reference sequence). The CDR3 nucleotides are TGTGCCAGTAGTCCCCGGAGGACTAGCGGGGTGGTACAGTACTTC. Translating gives CASSPRRTSGVVQYF.

The chain is built from TRBV10-2 and TRBJ2-2; D not certain. The CDR3 has 15 residues. The germline CDR1 and CDR2 sequences are WSHSY and SAAADI. Trimming shortened V by 3 bases and J by 1 base, and 9 bases separated the two germline ends. CDR3 bases: TGCGCCAGCAGTGACCCGCGGAGGAACACCGGGGAGCTGTTTTTT. It codes for CASSDPRRNTGELFF.

The V gene is TRBV6-5, the J gene TRBJ1-1; D unresolved. Germline V CDR1 and CDR2: MNHEY, SVGAGI. V was trimmed by 2 bases and J by 3 bases, leaving 7 bases between them. The CDR3 is made up of 13 amino acids. The CDR3 DNA reads TGTGCCAGCAGTTACGAGGCAGACACTGAAGCTTTCTTT. Translating it yields CASSYEADTEAFF.

This rearrangement joins TRBV7-3 to TRBJ2-6; D is unclear. CDR3 length: 16 amino acids. V lost 1 base, J lost 0 bases, and 7 bases lay in between. In germline, CDR1 is SGHTA, CDR2 FQGTGA. The CDR3 coding sequence is TGTGCCAGCAGCTTAAGGCGGCTCTCTGGGGCCAACGTCCTGACTTTC. Protein sequence: CASSLRRLSGANVLTF.

The chain carries TRBV10-3 and TRBJ2-2; D ambiguous. The V gene lost 11 bases and the J gene lost 1 base, with 8 bases spanning the gap. Germline V gene data show CDR1 as ENHRY and CDR2 as SYGVKD. CDR3 size: 12 residues. In DNA, the CDR3 is TGTGCCTTGCGCTTGAACACCGGGGAGCTGTTTTTT. Translating gives CALRLNTGELFF.